This TCR beta chain was observed in a study of tumor and adjacent non-tumor tissue in lung cancer. The V gene's germline CDR1 is SQVTM and CDR2 ANQGSEA. The CDR3 loop spans 16 amino acids. After removal of 5 bases from V and 4 bases from J, the junction contained 8 bases not matched to a gene. This clonotype was detected many times. This sample's RNA came from whole unsorted tissue. A modified ARM-PCR protocol with three rounds of nested PCR amplified TCRbeta. TCRdb used MiXCR to reprocess the multiplex PCR reads, holding one entry per CDR3 protein. Among approximately 150,000 distinct CDR3 sequences listed, roughly 66% were seen once.

J is TRBJ2-3 and V is TRBV29-1, with TRBD2 matching 14 bases. The source of this sequence is a man aged 55 to 70 with small cell lung cancer. Sequencing was carried out using lung tumor tissue. This CDR3 is CSVSTSGRAGADTQYF. CDR3 DNA sequence: TGCAGCGTTTCGACTAGCGGGAGGGCCGGGGCAGATACGCAGTATTTT.